The 11 T cell receptor beta chains reported below all come from one sample, sequenced in a study of T cells in Graves' hyperthyroidism and ophthalmopathy. Amplified regions were TCR beta CDR3 sequences from RNA transcripts. The HTBI primer set drove a first-round RT-PCR of the TCR CDR3. TCRdb re-derived calls from the multiplex PCR reads in MiXCR, one entry per CDR3 protein. The repertoire has more than 600,000 distinct CDR3 sequences, less than 20% of them found once; the top ten carry 8.4%. The sequenced material came from blood. Receptor source: a man aged 18 to 30 with Graves' hyperthyroidism.

The chain is built from TRBV18 and TRBJ2-1; tentatively, D is TRBD1 or TRBD2 (5 bases each). Trimming left V 4 bases short and J 7 bases short, with 17 bases between. CDR3 length equals 15 residues. Germline CDR1 KGHSH, CDR2 LQKENI. CDR3 nucleotide sequence: TGTGCCAGCTCACTGGGGATGGGGACGGCTAATGAGCAGTTCTTC. This codes for CASSLGMGTANEQFF.

Only a few counts were recorded for this clonotype. The V gene is TRBV2, the J gene TRBJ1-4, with 7 bases fitting TRBD1. With V trimmed by 8 bases and J by 4 bases, 4 bases remained unmatched. CDR3 size: 13 residues. Germline values: CDR1 SNHLY, CDR2 FYNNEI. CDR3 nucleotide sequence: TGTGCCAGCGGGGACAGATATAATGAAAAACTGTTTTTT. Encoded protein: CASGDRYNEKLFF.

This clonotype was counted between two and nine times. A junction end diverges from the germline sequence, so it may reflect a read error. V is TRBV7-9 and J is TRBJ2-1; D is unresolved. The germline V gene has CDR1 SEHNR and CDR2 FQNEAQ (reference sequence). CDR3 length: 15 amino acids. CDR3 sequence: CASTPPSLSSNEQFF. The CDR3 DNA is TGTGCCAGCACCCCTCCCTCCTTATCCTCCAATGAGCAGTTCTTC.

In its sample, this clonotype was seen a few times. This chain joins TRBV20-1 and TRBJ1-5, with TRBD1 identical over 10 bases. The CDR3 sequence is 15 residues long. Germline trimming cut 6 bases from V and 2 bases from J; bases unmatched to any gene: 7. Germline CDR1 DFQATT, CDR2 SNEGSKA (reference sequence). The CDR3 here is CSAKTGGGGNQPQHF. CDR3 in DNA: TGCAGTGCAAAGACAGGGGGCGGTGGCAATCAGCCCCAGCATTTT.

This chain uses TRBV5-5 with TRBJ2-3, with 7 bases aligning to TRBD2. Trimming took 2 bases from V and 4 from J; bases not matched to a gene: 1. Germline lookup yields CDR1 SGHKS and CDR2 YYEKEE (reference sequence). The CDR3 loop spans 13 amino acids. CDR3 region: CASSFRGADTQYF. CDR3 nucleotides: TGTGCCAGCAGCTTCCGGGGGGCAGATACGCAGTATTTT.

There are many counts of this clonotype. This sequence joins TRBV7-9 and TRBJ1-1; D possibly corresponds to TRBD1 (6 bases). The CDR3 contains 14 residues. Germline V gene lookup returns CDR1 SEHNR and CDR2 FQNEAQ (reference sequence). Trimming stripped 8 bases from V and 1 base from J, with 14 bases between. CDR3: CASGDRLSNTEAFF. The CDR3 DNA reads as TGTGCCAGCGGCGACAGGCTCTCGAACACTGAAGCTTTCTTT.

This clonotype was counted at least ten times. V and J are TRBV30 and TRBJ2-1; 10 bases agree with TRBD2. Trimming took 7 bases from V and 10 from J; bases not matched to a gene: 13. The CDR3 is 14 residues long. Germline V gives CDR1 GTSNPN, CDR2 SVGIG (reference sequence). The CDR3 is CASKREGDFEEQFF. The CDR3 nucleotides read TGTGCCTCTAAGCGGGAGGGGGATTTCGAGGAGCAGTTCTTC. The variable domain in full, completed from reference TRBV30 and TRBJ2-1, reads SQTIHQWPATLVQPVGSPLSLECTVEGTSNPNLYWYRQAAGRGLQLLFYSVGIGQISSEVPQNLSASRPQDRQFILSSKKLLLSDSGFYLCASKREGDFEEQFFGPGTRLTVL.

CDR3 sequence reads: CAWSVRGQAQHF. DNA for the CDR3: TGTGCCTGGAGTGTACGGGGACAGGCCCAGCATTTT. The chain employs TRBV30 and TRBJ1-5; 8 positions match TRBD1. The CDR3 is 12 amino acids. Germline values: CDR1 GTSNPN, CDR2 SVGIG (reference sequence). Trimming at V came to 0 bases and at J to 11 bases, leaving 3 bases not matched to a gene. The full variable domain, its missing parts supplied by reference TRBV30 and TRBJ1-5, is SQTIHQWPATLVQPVGSPLSLECTVEGTSNPNLYWYRQAAGRGLQLLFYSVGIGQISSEVPQNLSASRPQDRQFILSSKKLLLSDSGFYLCAWSVRGQAQHFGDGTRLSIL.

This clonotype has only a few counts. This chain connects TRBV6-1 to TRBJ2-1; maybe TRBD2 (6 bases). Trimming pared 5 bases from V and 5 bases from J, leaving 16 bases between. The CDR3 sequence is 15 residues long. Germline CDR1 is MNHNS and CDR2 is SASEGT. The DNA of the CDR3 is TGTGCCAGCAGTCGGCGGGCCGCGGGGAACAATGAGCAGTTCTTC. Protein: CASSRRAAGNNEQFF.

This chain links TRBV12-5 with TRBJ1-4; 9 bases fit TRBD1. There are 18 residues in the CDR3. Trimming cost V 0 bases and J 0 bases; bases outside gene matches: 5. Per germline, CDR1 LGHNT and CDR2 FRNRAP. The CDR3 here is CASGLVRTGEATNEKLFF. In nucleotides, the CDR3 is TGTGCTAGTGGTTTGGTACGGACAGGGGAGGCAACTAATGAAAAACTGTTTTTT.

This clonotype showed up many times. This sequence joins TRBV10-3 and TRBJ2-7; D gene ambiguous. The CDR3 sequence is 13 residues long. Trimming removed 2 bases at V and 5 bases at J, with 10 bases between. Germline CDR1 is ENHRY and CDR2 is SYGVKD. The CDR3 loop reads CAISEGPFDEQYF. CDR3 in DNA: TGTGCCATCAGTGAGGGGCCCTTTGACGAGCAGTACTTC.